This TCR beta chain emerged from a study of T-cell reconstitution after alpha-beta-depleted transplantation in children (dated by TCRdb to the mid-2010s). Describing the broader study: Using TCR repertoire profiling, the study quantitatively followed how T-cell immune reconstitution unfolded in children after TCRalphabeta/CD19-depleted allogeneic hematopoietic cell transplantation. What the research found in general, with its limitations: Over subsequent months, a decline in hyperexpanded clone frequencies was noted, and after one year, T-cell counts and TCRbeta diversity were mostly ascribed to newly produced T cells. The apparently early recovery of alphabetaT-cell counts about two months after transplant reportedly depended on only several hundred rapidly expanded clones that came from non-depleted graft cells. The high TCRbeta diversity at day 60 in some patients was ascribed to recipient T cells and intrathymic progenitors that had survived conditioning.

The receptor library was made with PCR. Instrument used: Illumina HiSeq 2500. TCR library preparation used molecular barcoding, with unique molecular identifiers applied to normalize quantification of the TCRbeta repertoire. TCRdb handled the public reads itself, with Q25 trimming in fastp and clone calling in MiXCR, and kept productive beta chains. Entries that share a CDR3 protein sequence are merged under the most common genes and DNA. This sample comprises about a million distinct CDR3 sequences, around 30% of them detected only once. Approximately 30% of the sample is held by the ten biggest clonotypes. Trimming takes 2 bases from V and 4 bases from J, and the germline ends sit 10 bases apart. For CDR1 and CDR2, the germline V gene (reference sequence) lists DFQATT and SNEGSKA. Including cysteine and phenylalanine, the CDR3 has 13 amino acids. The DNA shown is the 39-base CDR3, in frame from base 1.

Read against the paper, the sample's treatment or condition label means: allogeneic hematopoietic cell transplantation with graft depleted of TCRalphabeta T cells and CD19 B cells. The children who served as transplant recipients had been given grafts of TCRalphabeta/CD19-depleted allogeneic hematopoietic cells. Comment on this clonotype: The antigen it binds to is not known. No base quality information exists; no much larger clone differs at one position.

Recombination connected TRBV20-1 to TRBJ2-3; the D gene assignment is ambiguous. The receptor comes from a boy younger than two who had a stem cell transplant for SCID, so the T cells may come from the graft donor. The sequencing used PBMCs, mostly from graft donor cells, collected 360 days after TCRalphabeta/CD19-depleted stem cell transplant. This receptor carries the CDR3 CSARLEVPDTQYF. The DNA sequence is TGCAGTGCTAGACTAGAGGTCCCAGATACGCAGTATTTT.